What follows describes a single T cell receptor beta chain. Antigen unknown. This CDR3 has 14 residues. V gave up 4 bases and J gave up 0 bases, with 10 bases separating them. Germline lookup yields CDR1 LNHDA and CDR2 SQIVND (reference sequence). This entry comes from a study of T cell repertoires in cytomegalovirus infection. As for the study in general: Well-studied HLA-B-restricted epitopes and recently identified HLA-C-restricted epitopes of CMV were both used in the study. It was the public TCR beta signatures that indicated both CMV infection and matching HLA type. Study results and caveats: HLA-C-restricted CMV-specific TCR beta clonotypes were dominant in the ex vivo response. Totalled public TCR beta family frequency picked out people who carried CMV plus the relevant HLA.

TCRdb ran MiXCR on the reads and lists one entry per CDR3 protein. The sample has 350,000 to 400,000 distinct CDR3 sequences, roughly 34% seen once. This sample comprised cultured PBMCs, obtained from culture after CMV antigen stimulation. The genes are TRBV19 and TRBJ2-7; D ambiguous. The TCR originated in a human donor in good health (CMV status not recorded). Some clones in this sample may be carry-over from other donors' samples. In nucleotides, the CDR3 is TGTGCCAGTAGTAATGGTGTGGGCTCCTACGAGCAGTACGTC. It codes for CASSNGVGSYEQYV.